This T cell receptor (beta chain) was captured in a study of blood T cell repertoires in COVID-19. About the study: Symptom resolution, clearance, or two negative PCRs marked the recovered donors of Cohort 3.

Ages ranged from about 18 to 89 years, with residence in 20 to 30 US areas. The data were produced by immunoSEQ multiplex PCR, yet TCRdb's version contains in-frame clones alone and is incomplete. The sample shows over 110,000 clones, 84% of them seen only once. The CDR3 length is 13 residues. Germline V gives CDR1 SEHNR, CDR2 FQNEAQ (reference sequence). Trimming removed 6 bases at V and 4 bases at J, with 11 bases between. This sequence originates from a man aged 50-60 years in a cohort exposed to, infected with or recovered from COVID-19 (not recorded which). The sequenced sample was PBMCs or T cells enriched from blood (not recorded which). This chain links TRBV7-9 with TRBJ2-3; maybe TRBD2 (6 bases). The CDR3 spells CASRLPSADTQYF. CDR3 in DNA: TGTGCCAGCAGACTTCCTAGCGCAGATACGCAGTATTTT.